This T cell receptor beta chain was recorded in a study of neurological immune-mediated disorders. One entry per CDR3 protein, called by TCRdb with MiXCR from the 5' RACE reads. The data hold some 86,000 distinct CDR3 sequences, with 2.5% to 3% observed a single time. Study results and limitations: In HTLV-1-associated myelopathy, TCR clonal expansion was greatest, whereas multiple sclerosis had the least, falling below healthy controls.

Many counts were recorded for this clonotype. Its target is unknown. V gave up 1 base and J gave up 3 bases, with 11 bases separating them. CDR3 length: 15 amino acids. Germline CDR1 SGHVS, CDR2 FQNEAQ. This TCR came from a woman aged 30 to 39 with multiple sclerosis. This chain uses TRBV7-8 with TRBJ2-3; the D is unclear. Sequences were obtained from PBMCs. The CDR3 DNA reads TGTGCCAGCAGCTTAGGGGTGGGTGAGACAGATACGCAGTATTTT. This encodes CASSLGVGETDTQYF. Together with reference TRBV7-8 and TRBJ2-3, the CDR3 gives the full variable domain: GAGVSQSPRYKVAKRGQDVALRCDPISGHVSLFWYQQALGQGPEFLTYFQNEAQLDKSGLPSDRFFAERPEGSVSTLKIQRTQQEDSAVYLCASSLGVGETDTQYFGPGTRLTVL.